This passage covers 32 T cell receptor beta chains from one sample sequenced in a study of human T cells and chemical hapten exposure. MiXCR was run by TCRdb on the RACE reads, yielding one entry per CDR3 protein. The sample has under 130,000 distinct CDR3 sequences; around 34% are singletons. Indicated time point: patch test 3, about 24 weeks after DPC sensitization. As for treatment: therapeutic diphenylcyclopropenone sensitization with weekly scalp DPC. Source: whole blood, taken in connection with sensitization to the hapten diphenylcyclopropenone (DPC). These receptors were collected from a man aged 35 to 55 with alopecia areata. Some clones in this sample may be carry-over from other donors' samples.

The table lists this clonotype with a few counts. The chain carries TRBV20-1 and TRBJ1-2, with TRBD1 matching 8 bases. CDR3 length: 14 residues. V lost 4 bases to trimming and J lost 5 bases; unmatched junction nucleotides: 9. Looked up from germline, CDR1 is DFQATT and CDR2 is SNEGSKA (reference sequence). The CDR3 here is CSAIPGQVKYGYTF. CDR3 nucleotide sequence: TGCAGTGCTATCCCGGGACAGGTGAAATATGGCTACACCTTC.

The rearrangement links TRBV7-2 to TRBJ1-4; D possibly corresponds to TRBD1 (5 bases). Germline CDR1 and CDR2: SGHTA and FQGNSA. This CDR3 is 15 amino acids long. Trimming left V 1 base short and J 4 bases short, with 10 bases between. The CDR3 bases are TGTGCCAGCAGCTTAGGACAGCCCGGTAATGAAAAACTGTTTTTT. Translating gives CASSLGQPGNEKLFF.

This chain's CDR3 is CASSLLASSYEQYF. The CDR3 nucleotides are TGTGCCAGCAGTTTATTGGCATCGTCCTACGAGCAGTACTTC. V gene TRBV28 combines with J gene TRBJ2-7; D gene uncertain. Trimming removed 1 base from V and 1 base from J, with 8 bases in between. Germline V gives CDR1 MDHEN, CDR2 SYDVKM. The CDR3 extends over 14 amino acids.

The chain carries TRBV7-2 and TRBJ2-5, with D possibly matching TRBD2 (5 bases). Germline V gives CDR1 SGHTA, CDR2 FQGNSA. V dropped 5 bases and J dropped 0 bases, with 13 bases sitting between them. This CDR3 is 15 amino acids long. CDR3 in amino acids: CASSPAGLYQETQYF. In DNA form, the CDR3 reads TGTGCCAGCAGCCCAGCCGGACTGTACCAAGAGACCCAGTACTTC.

This chain's CDR3 is CASSFSLSGSSYEQYF. CDR3 coding DNA: TGCGCCAGCAGCTTCTCCCTGAGCGGAAGCTCCTACGAGCAGTACTTC. This rearrangement joins TRBV5-1 to TRBJ2-7, with TRBD2 as a possible D gene (5 bases). The CDR3 is 16 residues long. CDR1 and CDR2 from the germline V gene are SGHRS and YFSETQ. The V end lost 2 bases, the J end lost 0 bases, and 15 bases lay between the germline ends.

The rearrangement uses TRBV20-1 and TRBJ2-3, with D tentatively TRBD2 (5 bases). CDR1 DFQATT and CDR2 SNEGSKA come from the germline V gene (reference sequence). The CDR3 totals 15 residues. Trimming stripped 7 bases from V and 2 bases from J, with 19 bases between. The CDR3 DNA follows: TGCAGTGTCCATAATGCGGGTGAAGTCACAGATACGCAGTATTTT. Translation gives CSVHNAGEVTDTQYF.

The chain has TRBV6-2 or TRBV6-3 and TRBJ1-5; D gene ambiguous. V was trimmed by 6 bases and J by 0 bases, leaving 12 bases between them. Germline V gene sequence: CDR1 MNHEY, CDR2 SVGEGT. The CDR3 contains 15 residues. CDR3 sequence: CASRPATFSNQPQHF. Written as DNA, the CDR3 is TGTGCCAGCAGGCCAGCCACCTTTAGCAATCAGCCCCAGCATTTT.

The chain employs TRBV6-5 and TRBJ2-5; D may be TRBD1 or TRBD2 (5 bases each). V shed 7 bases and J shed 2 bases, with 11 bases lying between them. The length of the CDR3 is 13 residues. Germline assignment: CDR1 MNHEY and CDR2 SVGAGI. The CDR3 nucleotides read TGTGCCAGCACTCCGGGGCCACAAGAGACCCAGTACTTC. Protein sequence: CASTPGPQETQYF.

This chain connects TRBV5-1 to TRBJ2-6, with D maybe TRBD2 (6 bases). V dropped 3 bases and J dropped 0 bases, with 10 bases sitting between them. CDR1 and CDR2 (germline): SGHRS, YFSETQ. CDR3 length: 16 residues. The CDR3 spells CASSSGLFSGANVLTF. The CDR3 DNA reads TGCGCCAGCAGCTCGGGACTTTTCTCTGGGGCCAACGTCCTGACTTTC.

CDR3 protein: CASSRGLAGGTDTQYF. The CDR3 DNA follows: TGTGCCAGCAGCAGGGGACTAGCGGGAGGCACAGATACGCAGTATTTT. The chain has TRBV7-2 and TRBJ2-3, with 14 bases identical to TRBD2. Trimming at V came to 5 bases and at J to 1 base, leaving 2 bases not matched to a gene. This CDR3 comprises 16 residues. Germline-derived CDR1 and CDR2 are SGHTA and FQGNSA. Together with reference TRBV7-2 and TRBJ2-3, the CDR3 gives the full variable domain: GAGVSQSPSNKVTEKGKDVELRCDPISGHTALYWYRQSLGQGLEFLIYFQGNSAPDKSGLPSDRFSAERTGGSVSTLTIQRTQQEDSAVYLCASSRGLAGGTDTQYFGPGTRLTVL.

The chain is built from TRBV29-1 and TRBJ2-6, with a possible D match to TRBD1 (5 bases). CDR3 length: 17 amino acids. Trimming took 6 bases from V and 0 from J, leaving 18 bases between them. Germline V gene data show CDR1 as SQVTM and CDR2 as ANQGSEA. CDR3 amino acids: CSVSRVPPTSGANVLTF. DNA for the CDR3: TGCAGCGTCTCCAGGGTACCCCCCACCTCTGGGGCCAACGTCCTGACTTTC. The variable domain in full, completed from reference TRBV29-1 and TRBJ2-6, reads SAVISQKPSRDICQRGTSLTIQCQVDSQVTMMFWYRQQPGQSLTLIATANQGSEATYESGFVIDKFPISRPNLTFSTLTVSNMSPEDSSIYLCSVSRVPPTSGANVLTFGAGSRLTVL.

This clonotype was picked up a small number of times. The CDR3 DNA reads TGTGCCAGCAGTTTCCAACTAGCGGGTTACGAGCAGTACTTC. The encoded protein is CASSFQLAGYEQYF. The rearrangement uses TRBV12-3 or TRBV12-4 and TRBJ2-7; TRBD2 agrees at 9 bases. Trimming removed 3 bases from V and 4 bases from J; junction bases left unmatched: 4. This CDR3 has 14 amino acids.

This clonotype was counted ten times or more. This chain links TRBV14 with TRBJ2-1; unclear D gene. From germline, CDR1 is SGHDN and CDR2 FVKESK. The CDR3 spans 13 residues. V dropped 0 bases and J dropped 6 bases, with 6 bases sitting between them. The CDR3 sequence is CASSQEWANEQFF. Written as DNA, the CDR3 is TGTGCCAGCAGCCAAGAATGGGCCAATGAGCAGTTCTTC.

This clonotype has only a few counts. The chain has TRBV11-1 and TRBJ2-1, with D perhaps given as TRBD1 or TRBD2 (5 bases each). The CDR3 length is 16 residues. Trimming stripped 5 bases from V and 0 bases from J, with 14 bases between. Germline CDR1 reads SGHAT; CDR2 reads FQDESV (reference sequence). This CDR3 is CASSADGTLSYNEQFF. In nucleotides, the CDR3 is TGTGCCAGCAGCGCTGATGGGACCCTCTCCTACAATGAGCAGTTCTTC.

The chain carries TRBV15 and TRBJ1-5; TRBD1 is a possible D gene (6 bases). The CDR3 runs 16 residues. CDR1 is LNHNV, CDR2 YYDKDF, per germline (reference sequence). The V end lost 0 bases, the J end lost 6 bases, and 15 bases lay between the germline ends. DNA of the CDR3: TGTGCCACCAGCAGAGATCGGGGGCGCAGGGGTCAGCCCCAGCATTTT. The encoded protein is CATSRDRGRRGQPQHF.

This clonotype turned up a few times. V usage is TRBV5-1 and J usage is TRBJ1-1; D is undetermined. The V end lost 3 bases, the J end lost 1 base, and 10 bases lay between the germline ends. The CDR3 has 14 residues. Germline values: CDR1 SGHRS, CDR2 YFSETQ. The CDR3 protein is CASSWQTGNTEAFF. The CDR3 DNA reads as TGCGCCAGCAGCTGGCAGACGGGGAACACTGAAGCTTTCTTT.

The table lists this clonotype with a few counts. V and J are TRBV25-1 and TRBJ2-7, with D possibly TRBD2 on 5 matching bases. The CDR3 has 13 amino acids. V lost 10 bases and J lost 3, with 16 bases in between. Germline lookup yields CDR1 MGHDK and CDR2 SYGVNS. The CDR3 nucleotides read TGTGCCATCCCTGTACGGAGGAACTACGAGCAGTACGTC. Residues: CAIPVRRNYEQYV.

The CDR3 spells CAWSRASGTDTQYF. CDR3 DNA: TGTGCCTGGTCGCGGGCTAGCGGGACAGATACGCAGTATTTT. V and J are TRBV30 and TRBJ2-3, with 8 bases aligning to TRBD2. The CDR3 is 14 residues long. Germline V lookup: CDR1 GTSNPN, CDR2 SVGIG (reference sequence). V dropped 5 bases and J dropped 3; count of bases not matched to a gene: 7.

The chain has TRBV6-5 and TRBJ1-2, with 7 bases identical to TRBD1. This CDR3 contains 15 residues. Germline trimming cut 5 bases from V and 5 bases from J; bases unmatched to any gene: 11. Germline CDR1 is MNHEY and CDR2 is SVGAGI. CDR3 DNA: TGTGCCAGCAGTCAGGCGACAGGGAGTCCATATGGCTACACCTTC. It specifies CASSQATGSPYGYTF.

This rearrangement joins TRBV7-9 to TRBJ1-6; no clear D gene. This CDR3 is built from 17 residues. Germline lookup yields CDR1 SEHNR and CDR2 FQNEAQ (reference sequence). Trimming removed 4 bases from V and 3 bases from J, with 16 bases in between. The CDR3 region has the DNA TGTGCCAGCAGCTATGGGAACATCGGGTACTATAATTCACCCCTCCACTTT. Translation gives CASSYGNIGYYNSPLHF.

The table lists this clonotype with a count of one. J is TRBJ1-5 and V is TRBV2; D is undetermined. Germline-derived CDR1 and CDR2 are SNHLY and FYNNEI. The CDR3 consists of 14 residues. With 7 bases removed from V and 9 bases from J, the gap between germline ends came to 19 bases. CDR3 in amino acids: CASKMDADLGPQHF. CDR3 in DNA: TGTGCCAGCAAAATGGATGCGGACCTCGGGCCCCAGCATTTT.

The CDR3, as DNA: TGTGCCAGCAGCCCCCTGGGGCTAGCGGACACAGATACGCAGTATTTT. Translating gives CASSPLGLADTDTQYF. The chain employs TRBV14 and TRBJ2-3; 7 nucleotides align to TRBD2. J lost 2 bases, V lost 4 bases, and 9 bases had no gene match. The germline gives CDR1 SGHDN, CDR2 FVKESK. The CDR3 contains 16 residues.

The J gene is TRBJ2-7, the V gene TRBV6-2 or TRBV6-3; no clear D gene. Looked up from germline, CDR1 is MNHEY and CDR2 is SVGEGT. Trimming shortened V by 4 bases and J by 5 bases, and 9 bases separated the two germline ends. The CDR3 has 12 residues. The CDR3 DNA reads TGTGCCAGCAGTTCAGCTAAGGACGAGCAGTACGTC. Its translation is CASSSAKDEQYV.

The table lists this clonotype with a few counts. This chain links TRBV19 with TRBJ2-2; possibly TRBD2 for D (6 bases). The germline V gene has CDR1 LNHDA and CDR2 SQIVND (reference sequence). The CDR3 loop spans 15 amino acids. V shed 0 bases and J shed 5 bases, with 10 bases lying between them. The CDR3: CASSIDISGTGELFF. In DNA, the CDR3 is TGTGCCAGTAGTATAGATATCAGCGGGACCGGGGAGCTGTTTTTT.

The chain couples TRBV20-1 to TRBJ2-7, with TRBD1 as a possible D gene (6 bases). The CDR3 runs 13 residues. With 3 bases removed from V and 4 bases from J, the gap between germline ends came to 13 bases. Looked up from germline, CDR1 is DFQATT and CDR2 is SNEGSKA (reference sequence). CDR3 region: CSASGRGEYEQYV. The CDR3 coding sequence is TGCAGTGCTAGTGGCAGGGGAGAATACGAGCAGTACGTC.

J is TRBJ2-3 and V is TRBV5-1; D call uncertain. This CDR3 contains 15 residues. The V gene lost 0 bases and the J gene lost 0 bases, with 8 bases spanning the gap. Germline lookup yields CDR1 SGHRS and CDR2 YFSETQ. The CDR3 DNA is TGCGCCAGCAGCTTGGAGGTCGGGAGCACAGATACGCAGTATTTT. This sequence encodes CASSLEVGSTDTQYF. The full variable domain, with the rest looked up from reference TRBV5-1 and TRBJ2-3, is KAGVTQTPRYLIKTRGQQVTLSCSPISGHRSVSWYQQTPGQGLQFLFEYFSETQRNKGNFPGRFSGRQFSNSRSEMNVSTLELGDSALYLCASSLEVGSTDTQYFGPGTRLTVL.

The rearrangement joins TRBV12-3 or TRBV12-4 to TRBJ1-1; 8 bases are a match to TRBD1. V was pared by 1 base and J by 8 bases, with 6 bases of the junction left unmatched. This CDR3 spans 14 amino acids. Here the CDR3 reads CASSLGDRRVEAFF. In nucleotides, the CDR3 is TGTGCCAGCAGTTTAGGGGACAGGCGGGTGGAAGCTTTCTTT.

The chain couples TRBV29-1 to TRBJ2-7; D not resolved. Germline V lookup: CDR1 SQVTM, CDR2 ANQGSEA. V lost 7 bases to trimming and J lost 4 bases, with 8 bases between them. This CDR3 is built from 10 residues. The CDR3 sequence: CSGHGYEQYV. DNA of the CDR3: TGCAGCGGCCACGGGTACGAGCAGTACGTC.

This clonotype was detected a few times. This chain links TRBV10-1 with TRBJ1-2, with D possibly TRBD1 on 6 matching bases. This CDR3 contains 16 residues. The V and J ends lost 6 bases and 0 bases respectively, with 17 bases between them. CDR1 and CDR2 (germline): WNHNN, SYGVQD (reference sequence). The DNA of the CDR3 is TGCGCCAGCAGGGAGACGGACAGCGCTTCTAACTATGGCTACACCTTC. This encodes CASRETDSASNYGYTF.

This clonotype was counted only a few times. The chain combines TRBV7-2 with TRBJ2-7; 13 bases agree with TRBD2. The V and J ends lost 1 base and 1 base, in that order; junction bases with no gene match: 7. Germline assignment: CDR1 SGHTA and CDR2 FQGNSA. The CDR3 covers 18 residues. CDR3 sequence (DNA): TGTGCCAGCAGCTTAGGTCGAAGACTAGCGGGAGGATCCTACGAGCAGTACTTC. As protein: CASSLGRRLAGGSYEQYF.

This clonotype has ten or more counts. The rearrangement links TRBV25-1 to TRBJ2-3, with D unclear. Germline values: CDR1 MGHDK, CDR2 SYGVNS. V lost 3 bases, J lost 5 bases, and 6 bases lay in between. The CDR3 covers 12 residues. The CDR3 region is CASSETGDTQYF. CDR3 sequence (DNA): TGTGCCAGCAGTGAGACCGGAGATACGCAGTATTTT.

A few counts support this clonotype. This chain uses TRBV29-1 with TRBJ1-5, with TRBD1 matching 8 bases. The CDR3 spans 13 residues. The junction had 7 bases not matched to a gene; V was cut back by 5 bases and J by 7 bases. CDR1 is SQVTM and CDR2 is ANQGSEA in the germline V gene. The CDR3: CSVTLQGGQPQHF. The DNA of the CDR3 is TGCAGCGTTACCCTACAGGGGGGGCAGCCCCAGCATTTT.